One sample yielded the 27 T cell receptor beta chains listed below, sequenced in a study of patients and donors after allogeneic stem cell transplantation. Using its own MiXCR run on the RT-PCR reads, TCRdb lists one record per CDR3 protein. The sample records about a million distinct CDR3 sequences, about a sixth being singletons. The sequenced material came from blood, either unsorted or a sorted T cell fraction (not recorded which). The source of these receptors is a human donor who was either an allogeneic HSCT recipient or a stem cell or donor lymphocyte infusion donor (not recorded which). It is not recorded whose cells these are; they may come from a transplant donor.

V usage is TRBV25-1 and J usage is TRBJ2-1; 13 positions match TRBD2. The length of the CDR3 is 13 residues. The germline V gene has CDR1 MGHDK and CDR2 SYGVNS. J gave up 8 bases and V 8 bases, and 3 bases lay outside the gene matches. The CDR3 sequence: CASGLAGEDEQFF. The CDR3 DNA reads as TGTGCCAGCGGACTAGCGGGAGAGGATGAGCAGTTCTTC.

This chain uses TRBV20-1 with TRBJ1-1, with 8 bases fitting TRBD1. J gave up 5 bases and V 6 bases, and 14 bases lay outside the gene matches. This CDR3 is built from 15 residues. Germline-derived CDR1 and CDR2 are DFQATT and SNEGSKA (reference sequence). The CDR3 protein is CSARGQGAIRTEAFF. CDR3 bases: TGCAGTGCCCGGGGGCAGGGGGCAATAAGAACTGAAGCTTTCTTT.

This clonotype was found many times. V gene TRBV5-1 combines with J gene TRBJ2-1; TRBD1 agrees at 7 bases. The CDR3 totals 14 residues. Per the germline V gene, CDR1 is SGHRS and CDR2 is YFSETQ. Trimming took 0 bases from V and 9 from J; bases not matched to a gene: 6. CDR3 amino acids: CASSLEDRASEQFF. The CDR3 DNA sequence: TGCGCCAGCAGCTTGGAAGACAGGGCAAGTGAGCAGTTCTTC.

This clonotype has just a few counts. V is TRBV7-8 and J is TRBJ1-5; D is uncertain. Germline V lookup: CDR1 SGHVS, CDR2 FQNEAQ. V was clipped by 5 bases and J by 0 bases, with 8 bases between them. This CDR3 spans 14 amino acids. The CDR3 region is CASSVVYSNQPQHF. The CDR3 bases are TGTGCCAGCAGCGTGGTTTATAGCAATCAGCCCCAGCATTTT.

In its sample, this clonotype was seen a few times. This chain uses TRBV12-3 or TRBV12-4 with TRBJ2-1; 8 nucleotides agree with TRBD2. The CDR3 is 15 amino acids. Trimming removed 7 bases from V and 2 bases from J; junction bases left unmatched: 7. CDR3 protein: CASNTAGVTYNEQFF. The CDR3 coding sequence is TGTGCCAGCAATACAGCGGGAGTAACCTACAATGAGCAGTTCTTC.

The chain employs TRBV5-1 and TRBJ2-7; 10 nucleotides agree with TRBD2. Unmatched junction bases numbered 7, after V lost 4 bases and J lost 3 bases. The CDR3 consists of 15 residues. CDR1 and CDR2 (germline): SGHRS, YFSETQ. As DNA, the CDR3 is TGCGCCAGCAGCCCCGGGACTAGCGCCTTCTACGAGCAGTACTTC. Translating gives CASSPGTSAFYEQYF.

This clonotype was detected only a few times. This chain connects TRBV6-2 or TRBV6-3 to TRBJ2-3, with D possibly matching TRBD1 (6 bases). V lost 5 bases and J 7 bases, leaving 13 bases between the germline ends. CDR3 length: 13 amino acids. Germline values: CDR1 MNHEY, CDR2 SVGEGT. CDR3 nucleotides: TGTGCCAGCAGTCTTTTCAGGGGACATACGCAGTATTTT. This sequence encodes CASSLFRGHTQYF.

The V and J genes are TRBV10-3 and TRBJ2-5; 10 bases map to TRBD1. The CDR3 consists of 12 residues. Germline V gives CDR1 ENHRY, CDR2 SYGVKD. After removal of 6 bases from V and 5 bases from J, the junction contained 0 bases not matched to a gene. In nucleotides, the CDR3 is TGTGCCATCAGGGACAGGGGGGAGACCCAGTACTTC. Translating gives CAIRDRGETQYF.

The V and J genes are TRBV6-6 and TRBJ2-7; D gene unclear. There are 13 residues in the CDR3. V shed 7 bases and J shed 1 base, with 11 bases lying between them. Germline V gene sequence: CDR1 MNHNY, CDR2 SVGAGI (reference sequence). CDR3 nucleotides: TGTGCCAGCAACCACCCCGGATCCTACGAGCAGTACTTC. Translated: CASNHPGSYEQYF.

This clonotype was recorded a few times. This rearrangement joins TRBV4-1 to TRBJ2-7, with D perhaps TRBD2 (5 bases). This CDR3 comprises 14 residues. V was clipped by 5 bases and J by 4 bases, with 15 bases between them. Germline CDR1 and CDR2: MGHRA and YSYEKL. As DNA, the CDR3 is TGCGCCAGCAGCAGCGAAACTAGTAGGTACGAGCAGTACTTC. Protein sequence: CASSSETSRYEQYF.

The chain uses TRBV20-1 and TRBJ2-7; no reliable D call. The germline V gene encodes CDR1 DFQATT and CDR2 SNEGSKA (reference sequence). This CDR3 spans 14 amino acids. With 0 bases removed from V and 2 bases from J, the gap between germline ends came to 11 bases. The CDR3 region is CSAREWVSAYEQYF. The CDR3 DNA reads TGCAGTGCTAGAGAATGGGTCTCCGCCTACGAGCAGTACTTC.

This clonotype has only a few counts. The chain employs TRBV2 and TRBJ1-3; D ambiguous. This CDR3 has 16 amino acids. Deletions cut 7 bases from V and 3 bases from J, with 19 bases between. CDR1 SNHLY and CDR2 FYNNEI come from the germline V gene. The CDR3: CASKLGNSNYGNTIYF. For the CDR3, the DNA is TGTGCCAGCAAGCTGGGCAACTCAAATTATGGAAACACCATATATTTT. Full variable domain (rest looked up from reference TRBV2 and TRBJ1-3): EPEVTQTPSHQVTQMGQEVILRCVPISNHLYFYWYRQILGQKVEFLVSFYNNEISEKSEIFDDQFSVERPDGSNFTLKIRSTKLEDSAMYFCASKLGNSNYGNTIYFGEGSWLTVV.

Written as DNA, the CDR3 is TGTGCCAGCAGTGAGCGACTCAAGCTTGGCAAAAACATTCAGTACTTC. Protein: CASSERLKLGKNIQYF. The chain uses TRBV2 and TRBJ2-4; no definite D call. The germline gives CDR1 SNHLY, CDR2 FYNNEI. V shed 3 bases and J shed 3 bases, with 15 bases lying between them. The CDR3 sequence is 16 residues long.

The chain uses TRBV18 and TRBJ1-2; D possibly corresponds to TRBD1 (6 bases). From germline, CDR1 is KGHSH and CDR2 LQKENI. V lost 6 bases and J 3 bases, leaving 8 bases between the germline ends. The CDR3 spans 12 residues. The CDR3 here is CASSHRDYGYTF. CDR3 DNA sequence: TGTGCCAGCTCGCACAGGGACTATGGCTACACCTTC.

This clonotype was recorded a few times. This rearrangement joins TRBV28 to TRBJ2-7; 8 bases fit TRBD2. The CDR3 extends over 14 amino acids. The V segment lost 7 bases and the J segment 0 bases; nucleotides outside the gene matches: 5. Germline V CDR1 and CDR2: MDHEN, SYDVKM. The CDR3 nucleotides read TGTGCCAGCAATCGAGCGGGAGTCTCCTACGAGCAGTACTTC. Translated, it gives CASNRAGVSYEQYF.

This clonotype has only a few counts. The chain is built from TRBV9 and TRBJ2-2, with 7 bases identical to TRBD2. The junction had 3 bases not matched to a gene; V was cut back by 0 bases and J by 4 bases. This CDR3 spans 15 amino acids. Germline-derived CDR1 and CDR2 are SGDLS and YYNGEE. The CDR3 spells CASSVAGGRTGELFF. CDR3 bases: TGTGCCAGCAGCGTAGCGGGGGGACGCACCGGGGAGCTGTTTTTT. Supplemented by reference TRBV9 and TRBJ2-2, the full variable domain reads DSGVTQTPKHLITATGQRVTLRCSPRSGDLSVYWYQQSLDQGLQFLIQYYNGEERAKGNILERFSAQQFPDLHSELNLSSLELGDSALYFCASSVAGGRTGELFFGEGSRLTVL.

The chain links TRBV20-1 to TRBJ1-5; D is ambiguous. Trimming removed 3 bases from V and 4 bases from J, with 10 bases in between. The CDR3 loop spans 13 amino acids. Germline V gene lookup returns CDR1 DFQATT and CDR2 SNEGSKA (reference sequence). CDR3 DNA: TGCAGTGCTAGCCCGGGATATAATCAGCCCCAGCATTTT. Translating it yields CSASPGYNQPQHF.

The chain carries TRBV2 and TRBJ2-1; D remains ambiguous. V lost 6 bases to trimming and J lost 8 bases, with 8 bases between them. The CDR3 runs 11 residues. Per the germline V gene, CDR1 is SNHLY and CDR2 is FYNNEI. This CDR3 is CASRRSDEQFF. For the CDR3, the DNA is TGTGCCAGCAGACGGAGCGATGAGCAGTTCTTC.

In this sample, this clonotype turned up a few times. The chain carries TRBV11-2 and TRBJ1-1, with D hard to call. V shed 1 base and J shed 4 bases, with 19 bases lying between them. The CDR3 is 17 residues long. Germline V CDR1 and CDR2: SGHAT, FQNNGV. The CDR3, as DNA: TGTGCCAGCAGCTTAGGTCCGCTCTCTAGGGATTTCACTGAAGCTTTCTTT. Residues: CASSLGPLSRDFTEAFF.

The rearrangement uses TRBV9 and TRBJ2-2; the D is unclear. The germline CDR1 and CDR2 sequences are SGDLS and YYNGEE. The CDR3 loop spans 16 amino acids. Trimming took 0 bases from V and 0 from J, leaving 9 bases between them. CDR3 in amino acids: CASSVAWVPNTGELFF. The DNA of the CDR3 is TGTGCCAGCAGCGTAGCTTGGGTCCCGAACACCGGGGAGCTGTTTTTT.

This clonotype was seen a handful of times. The chain couples TRBV7-2 to TRBJ2-7; D gene uncertain. The V and J ends lost 5 bases and 3 bases respectively, with 23 bases between them. CDR3 size: 17 residues. Per the germline V gene, CDR1 is SGHTA and CDR2 is FQGNSA. The CDR3 sequence: CASSPRLFWHPLYEQYF. The CDR3 coding sequence is TGTGCCAGCAGCCCCAGACTTTTTTGGCATCCACTCTACGAGCAGTACTTC.

This clonotype was observed at least ten times. One end of the junction is discordant with germline, which a read error may explain. The chain couples TRBV9 to TRBJ2-7, with D unresolved. Germline V gene data show CDR1 as SGDLS and CDR2 as YYNGEE. The CDR3 loop spans 14 amino acids. The CDR3 protein is CASSVDIFSNEQYF. DNA of the CDR3: TGTGCCAGCAGCGTAGATATCTTCTCCAACGAGCAGTACTTC.

This clonotype was seen at least ten times. The CDR3 sequence: CSAGQPRGGQPQHF. The CDR3 region has the DNA TGCAGTGCGGGCCAGCCCAGAGGAGGTCAGCCCCAGCATTTT. The chain recombines TRBV20-1 with TRBJ1-5; D not resolved. Between the trimmed V and J ends, which lost 6 bases and 6 bases, there was a span of 18 bases. There are 14 residues in the CDR3. CDR1 and CDR2 (germline): DFQATT, SNEGSKA (reference sequence).

In this sample, this clonotype turned up a few times. V and J are TRBV20-1 and TRBJ1-2, with 8 bases identical to TRBD1. CDR1 and CDR2 (germline): DFQATT, SNEGSKA (reference sequence). CDR3 length: 15 residues. V lost 3 bases to trimming and J lost 0 bases; unmatched junction nucleotides: 6. CDR3 loop: CSASLDREANYGYTF. The DNA of the CDR3 is TGCAGTGCTAGCTTGGACAGGGAAGCTAACTATGGCTACACCTTC.

In its sample, this clonotype was seen a few times. The V call is TRBV6-2 or TRBV6-3, the J call TRBJ2-2; D perhaps matches TRBD1 (6 bases). Germline V CDR1 and CDR2: MNHEY, SVGEGT. The length of the CDR3 is 17 residues. The V gene lost 2 bases and the J gene lost 0 bases, with 13 bases spanning the gap. CDR3 loop: CASSYGRGAPNTGELFF. The CDR3 DNA reads TGTGCCAGCAGTTACGGCAGGGGAGCCCCGAACACCGGGGAGCTGTTTTTT.

The CDR3 nucleotides read TGCAGTGCTAGAGCTAGTAATCAAGAGACCCAGTACTTC. Amino acids: CSARASNQETQYF. V is TRBV20-1 and J is TRBJ2-5; D is unclear. This CDR3 contains 13 residues. Germline V gives CDR1 DFQATT, CDR2 SNEGSKA (reference sequence). V lost 1 base to trimming and J lost 2 bases, with 8 bases between them.

This clonotype came up a few times. The chain joins TRBV13 to TRBJ2-2; the match to TRBD1 covers 7 bases. Per germline, CDR1 PRHDT and CDR2 FYEKMQ (reference sequence). The CDR3 loop spans 18 amino acids. The V and J ends lost 1 base and 6 bases, in that order; junction bases with no gene match: 14. CDR3 nucleotide sequence: TGTGCCAGCAGCTTAGAGAATCGGCGACAGGGCCTCGCCGGGGAGCTGTTTTTT. Translating it yields CASSLENRRQGLAGELFF.